This T cell receptor beta chain is drawn from a study of blood T cells in healthy people across ages. In regard to this clonotype: Its antigen is undetermined.

Regarding the study as a whole: Whereas aged donors had fewer naive CD4+ cells, long-lived donors had more of them and higher diversity. Strongly correlated with naive T cell percentage was TCR beta diversity. Diversity figures derived from one million T cells were judged to underestimate the true value.

Sample-barcoded 5' priming and a J-beta primer mix drove a second PCR of about 6 to 11 cycles. Each cDNA molecule carried a tag from a template-switch adaptor that contained 12 random nucleotides. TCRdb independently ran MiXCR on the 5' RACE reads; one entry per CDR3 protein. The sample carries about 830,000 distinct CDR3 sequences, about three fifths recorded once. The source material was blood. This clonotype originated in a man in his thirties or forties in good health.

The CDR3 here is CASSLGASASTDTQYF. The CDR3 DNA reads TGCGCCAGCAGCTTGGGGGCTAGCGCCAGCACAGATACGCAGTATTTT. The chain recombines TRBV5-1 with TRBJ2-3; the D gene is possibly TRBD2 (6 bases). The V end was cut by 0 bases, the J end by 0 bases, with 11 bases between. CDR3 length: 16 amino acids. Germline assignment: CDR1 SGHRS and CDR2 YFSETQ.